The 15 T cell receptor beta chains in this list originate from one sample, sequenced in a study of T-cell memory formation after mild COVID-19. TCRdb called the 5' RACE reads again in MiXCR, with one record for every CDR3 protein. The repertoire holds roughly 450,000 distinct CDR3 sequences, with approximately 18% as singletons. Sequenced input: PBMCs or a T cell subset sorted from them (not recorded which). The receptors originated from an adult woman who had mild COVID-19 (a few samples of this study predate the infection). Cell type and time point are not known.

This clonotype turned up a few times. The chain has TRBV13 and TRBJ1-2; D perhaps matches TRBD1 (5 bases). From germline, CDR1 is PRHDT and CDR2 FYEKMQ (reference sequence). The CDR3 loop spans 21 amino acids. V was shortened by 5 bases and J by 4 bases, with 35 bases between the two germline ends. The CDR3: CASSTPRDSAGGSGLSYGYTF. For the CDR3, the DNA is TGTGCCAGCAGCACCCCTCGGGACTCGGCCGGGGGGAGCGGACTTTCCTATGGCTACACCTTC.

The chain couples TRBV9 to TRBJ2-3; D might be TRBD2 (6 bases). V was shortened by 0 bases and J by 5 bases, with 13 bases between the two germline ends. The CDR3 loop spans 15 amino acids. Germline V CDR1 and CDR2: SGDLS, YYNGEE. CDR3 bases: TGTGCCAGCAGCGTAGTTAATAGCGGAGGAGATACGCAGTATTTT. Amino acids: CASSVVNSGGDTQYF.

The gene calls are TRBV9 and TRBJ1-1; D gene uncertain. Germline V gene sequence: CDR1 SGDLS, CDR2 YYNGEE. Trimming removed 0 bases from V and 7 bases from J, with 16 bases in between. The CDR3 is 15 residues long. CDR3 amino acids: CASSVGGFRFGEAFF. CDR3 coding DNA: TGTGCCAGCAGCGTAGGCGGTTTTCGTTTTGGTGAAGCTTTCTTT.

This chain uses TRBV4-2 with TRBJ2-1; maybe TRBD2 (6 bases). V shed 8 bases and J shed 0 bases, with 17 bases lying between them. This CDR3 contains 16 residues. Germline V gene data show CDR1 as LGHNA and CDR2 as YNFKEQ. CDR3 amino acids: CASGGTGGLSYNEQFF. CDR3 coding DNA: TGTGCCAGCGGCGGGACGGGTGGCCTCTCCTACAATGAGCAGTTCTTC.

The chain joins TRBV11-3 to TRBJ2-7; TRBD2 aligns across 11 bases. V trimming: 0 bases; J trimming: 5 bases; junction bases outside the gene matches: 6. The CDR3 length is 16 residues. Germline loops: CDR1 SGHNT, CDR2 YENEEA. The chain's CDR3 is CASSLEGGTSGNEQYF. The CDR3 nucleotides are TGTGCCAGCAGCTTAGAAGGAGGGACTAGCGGCAACGAGCAGTACTTC.

This clonotype was picked up a small number of times. J is TRBJ2-7 and V is TRBV9; 10 bases are a match to TRBD1. Germline CDR1 is SGDLS and CDR2 is YYNGEE. The CDR3 runs to 14 residues. V was clipped by 2 bases and J by 5 bases; unmatched bases: 4. CDR3 sequence (DNA): TGTGCCAGCAGCGTGGGACAGGGGAGCCACGAGCAGTACTTC. Residues: CASSVGQGSHEQYF.

The chain employs TRBV4-3 and TRBJ1-5; TRBD1 agrees at 7 bases. The germline V gene encodes CDR1 LGHNA and CDR2 YSLEER. The CDR3 is 14 residues long. V shed 0 bases and J 7 bases; nucleotides not matched to a gene: 3. CDR3 sequence: CASSQEQGLQPQHF. The CDR3 DNA reads as TGCGCCAGCAGCCAAGAACAGGGGCTGCAGCCCCAGCATTTT.

This clonotype was detected a few times. The CDR3 DNA follows: TGTGCCAGCAGTTACTCAGCCCTTCCCCGGTGGAACACCGGGGAGCTGTTTTTT. Protein sequence: CASSYSALPRWNTGELFF. J is TRBJ2-2 and V is TRBV6-2 or TRBV6-3, with unresolved D. The CDR3 spans 18 residues. Trimming cost V 0 bases and J 1 base, with 15 bases left between them. Germline assignment: CDR1 MNHEY and CDR2 SVGEGT.

This sequence joins TRBV12-3 or TRBV12-4 and TRBJ2-3, with D perhaps matching TRBD2 (6 bases). The V end lost 0 bases, the J end lost 4 bases, and 20 bases lay between the germline ends. The CDR3 contains 18 residues. CDR3 in amino acids: CASSLARGAGRRADTQYF. CDR3 in DNA: TGTGCCAGCAGTTTAGCGCGCGGGGCAGGGAGAAGGGCAGATACGCAGTATTTT.

The gene calls are TRBV7-2 and TRBJ2-3; D possibly corresponds to TRBD2 (5 bases). This CDR3 region has 15 residues. Germline CDR1 is SGHTA and CDR2 is FQGNSA. Trimming removed 3 bases at V and 3 bases at J, with 13 bases between. The CDR3 loop is CASSFGGPLTDTQYF. The CDR3, as DNA: TGTGCCAGCAGCTTCGGCGGGCCCTTAACAGATACGCAGTATTTT.

The chain carries TRBV5-6 and TRBJ2-7, with TRBD1 as a possible D gene (6 bases). V dropped 4 bases and J dropped 4 bases, with 9 bases sitting between them. This CDR3 contains 12 residues. Germline V gene data show CDR1 as SGHDT and CDR2 as YYEEEE. The CDR3 is CASSPGQYEQYF. CDR3 DNA sequence: TGTGCCAGCAGCCCCGGACAGTACGAGCAGTACTTC.

At least ten counts were recorded for this clonotype. V and J are TRBV6-6 and TRBJ2-7; 7 bases are a match to TRBD2. V lost 2 bases to trimming and J lost 3 bases; unmatched junction nucleotides: 4. The V gene's germline CDR1 is MNHNY and CDR2 SVGAGI (reference sequence). This CDR3 has 14 residues. The DNA of the CDR3 is TGTGCCAGCAGTTACGGGGGGGAAGGCTACGAGCAGTACTTC. Translated: CASSYGGEGYEQYF.

This clonotype was seen a handful of times. V gene TRBV5-5 combines with J gene TRBJ2-4; 7 positions agree with TRBD1. The CDR3 covers 15 residues. Germline V gene lookup returns CDR1 SGHKS and CDR2 YYEKEE (reference sequence). The trim removed 4 bases at V and 2 bases at J, leaving 6 bases unmatched. This chain's CDR3 is CASSRGQISKNIQYF. As DNA, the CDR3 is TGTGCCAGCAGCCGGGGACAGATTTCCAAAAACATTCAGTACTTC.

This rearrangement joins TRBV5-1 to TRBJ2-2; D gene unclear. The CDR3 runs 15 residues. V was cut by 0 bases and J by 5 bases, with 11 bases left in between. The germline CDR1 and CDR2 sequences are SGHRS and YFSETQ. CDR3 DNA: TGCGCCAGCAGCTTGGTAGGACCCCCAACCGGGGAGCTGTTTTTT. It yields the protein CASSLVGPPTGELFF.

This clonotype was seen only a few times. The chain has TRBV29-1 and TRBJ2-7; tentative D call: TRBD1 (5 bases). The CDR3 sequence is 13 residues long. Germline V CDR1 and CDR2: SQVTM, ANQGSEA. Trimming stripped 4 bases from V and 1 base from J, with 11 bases between. The DNA for the CDR3 is TGCAGCGTTGTCGGCAGGGTATCCTACGAGCAGTACTTC. It is translated as CSVVGRVSYEQYF.